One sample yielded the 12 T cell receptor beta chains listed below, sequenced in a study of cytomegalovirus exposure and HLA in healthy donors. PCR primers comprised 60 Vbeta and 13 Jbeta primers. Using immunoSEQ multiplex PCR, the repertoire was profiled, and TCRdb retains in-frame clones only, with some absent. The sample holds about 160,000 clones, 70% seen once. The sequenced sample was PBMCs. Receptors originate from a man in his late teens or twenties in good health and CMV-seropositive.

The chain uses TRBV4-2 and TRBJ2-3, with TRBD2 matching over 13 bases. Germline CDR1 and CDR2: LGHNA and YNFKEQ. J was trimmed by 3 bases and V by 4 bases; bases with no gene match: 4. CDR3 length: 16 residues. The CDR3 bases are TGTGCCAGCAGCCTTAAACTAGCGGGGGGGACAGATACGCAGTATTTT. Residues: CASSLKLAGGTDTQYF.

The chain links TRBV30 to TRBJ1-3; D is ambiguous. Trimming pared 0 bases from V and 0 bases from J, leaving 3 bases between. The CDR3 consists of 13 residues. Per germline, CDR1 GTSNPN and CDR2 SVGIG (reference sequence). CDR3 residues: CAWSVSSGNTIYF. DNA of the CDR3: TGTGCCTGGAGTGTGAGCTCTGGAAACACCATATATTTT. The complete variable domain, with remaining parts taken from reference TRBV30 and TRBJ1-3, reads SQTIHQWPATLVQPVGSPLSLECTVEGTSNPNLYWYRQAAGRGLQLLFYSVGIGQISSEVPQNLSASRPQDRQFILSSKKLLLSDSGFYLCAWSVSSGNTIYFGEGSWLTVV.

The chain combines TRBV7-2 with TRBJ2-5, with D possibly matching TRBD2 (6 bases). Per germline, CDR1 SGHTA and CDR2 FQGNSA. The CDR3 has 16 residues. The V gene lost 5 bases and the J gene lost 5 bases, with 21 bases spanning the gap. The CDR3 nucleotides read TGTGCCAGCAGCCAAAATTCAAGGGCCCGGGGGGAGACCCAGTACTTC. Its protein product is CASSQNSRARGETQYF.

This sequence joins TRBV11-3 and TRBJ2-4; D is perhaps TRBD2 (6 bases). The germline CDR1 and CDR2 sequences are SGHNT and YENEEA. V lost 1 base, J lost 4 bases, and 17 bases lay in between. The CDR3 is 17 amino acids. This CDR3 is CASSLGGEIGGKNIQYF. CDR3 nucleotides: TGTGCCAGCAGCTTAGGGGGGGAAATAGGTGGTAAAAACATTCAGTACTTC.

CDR3 coding DNA: TGTGCCAGCTCACCAAGGACTAGCGGGAGTCATGAGCAGTTCTTC. It is translated as CASSPRTSGSHEQFF. The chain links TRBV18 to TRBJ2-1, with 13 positions matching TRBD2. The V and J ends lost 2 bases and 8 bases, in that order; junction bases with no gene match: 3. From germline, CDR1 is KGHSH and CDR2 LQKENI. The CDR3 has 15 residues.

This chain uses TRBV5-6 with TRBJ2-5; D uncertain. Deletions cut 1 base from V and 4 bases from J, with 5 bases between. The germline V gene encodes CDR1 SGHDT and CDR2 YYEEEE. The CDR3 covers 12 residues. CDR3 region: CASSLIRETQYF. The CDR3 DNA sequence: TGTGCCAGCAGCTTGATCAGAGAGACCCAGTACTTC.

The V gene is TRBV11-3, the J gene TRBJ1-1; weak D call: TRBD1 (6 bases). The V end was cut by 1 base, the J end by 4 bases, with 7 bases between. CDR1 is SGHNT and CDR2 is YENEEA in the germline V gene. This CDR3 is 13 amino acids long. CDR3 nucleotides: TGTGCCAGCAGCTTAGGGACAGTCACTGAAGCTTTCTTT. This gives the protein CASSLGTVTEAFF.

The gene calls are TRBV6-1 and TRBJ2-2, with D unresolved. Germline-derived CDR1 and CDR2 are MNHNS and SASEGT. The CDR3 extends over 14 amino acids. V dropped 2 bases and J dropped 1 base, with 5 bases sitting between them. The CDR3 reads CASSESLNTGELFF. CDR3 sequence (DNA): TGTGCCAGCAGTGAATCTTTGAACACCGGGGAGCTGTTTTTT.

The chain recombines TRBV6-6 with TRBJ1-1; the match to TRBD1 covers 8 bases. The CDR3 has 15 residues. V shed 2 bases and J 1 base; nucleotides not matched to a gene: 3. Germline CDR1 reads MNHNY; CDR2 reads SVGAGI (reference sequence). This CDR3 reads CASSYRDRGNTEAFF. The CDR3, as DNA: TGTGCCAGCAGTTACCGAGACAGGGGGAACACTGAAGCTTTCTTT.

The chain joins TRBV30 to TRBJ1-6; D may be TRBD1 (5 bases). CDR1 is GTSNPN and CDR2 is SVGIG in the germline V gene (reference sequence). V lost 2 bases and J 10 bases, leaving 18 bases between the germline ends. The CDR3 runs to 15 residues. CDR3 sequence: CAWSPSIGGQSPLHF. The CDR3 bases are TGTGCCTGGAGTCCTTCGATCGGGGGTCAATCACCCCTCCACTTT.

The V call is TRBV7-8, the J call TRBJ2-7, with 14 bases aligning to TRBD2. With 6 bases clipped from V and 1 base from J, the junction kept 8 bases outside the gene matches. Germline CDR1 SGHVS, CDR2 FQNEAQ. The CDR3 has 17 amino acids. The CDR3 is CASSSRTSGGTSYEQYV. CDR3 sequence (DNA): TGTGCCAGCAGTTCCAGGACTAGCGGGGGGACGTCCTACGAGCAGTACGTC.

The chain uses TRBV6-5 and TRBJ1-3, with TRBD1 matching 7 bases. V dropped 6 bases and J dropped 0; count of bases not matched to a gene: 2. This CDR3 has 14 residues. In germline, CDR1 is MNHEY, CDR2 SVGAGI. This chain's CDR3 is CASRQGNSGNTIYF. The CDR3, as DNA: TGTGCCAGCAGACAGGGGAACTCTGGAAACACCATATATTTT.